This TCR beta chain originates from a study of tumor-infiltrating lymphocytes in primary liver carcinoma. Study background: Samples produced roughly 3.5 to 7.13 million productive TCRbeta reads, comparable across tissue types.

For each extraction, RNA and DNA were obtained together from around 20-30 mg of unsorted bulk tissue. Trimming cost V 6 bases and J 5 bases; bases outside gene matches: 27. CDR1 is SQVTM and CDR2 is ANQGSEA in the germline V gene. The length of the CDR3 is 19 residues. The template, about 550 ng total RNA, yielded TCR beta cDNA made with a constant-region primer. Nested multiplex PCR, run for three rounds with slightly modified ARM-PCR, yielded TCR beta libraries. Rounds one and two of PCR, each of roughly 11 cycles, were primed with TRBV1-TRBV30 forward primers and a C-beta reverse primer. TCRdb reprocessed the multiplex PCR reads via MiXCR and lists one record per CDR3 protein. The sample includes about 120,000 distinct CDR3 sequences, approximately 68% of them seen just once. At least ten counts were recorded for this clonotype.

The source is a woman in her sixties with primary liver carcinoma and hepatitis B virus infection. The sequenced sample consisted of tumor-adjacent normal liver tissue. This sequence joins TRBV29-1 and TRBJ1-1, with 7 bases identical to TRBD1. This CDR3 is CSVPSPFDRVGSRMTEAFF. In nucleotides, the CDR3 is TGCAGCGTCCCATCTCCATTTGACAGGGTAGGCTCACGGATGACTGAAGCTTTCTTT.